Shown below are 29 T cell receptor beta chains from a single sample sequenced in a study of T cell clones after liver transplantation. Produced via immunoSEQ multiplex PCR; TCRdb's table is partial and in-frame only. In the table there are around 110,000 clones, 90% of which are singletons. The specimen comprised CD4+ T cells from blood, sampled 12 months after liver transplant. The source of these receptors is a human patient who received a liver transplant. Part of the T cells may come from the graft donor.

The chain carries TRBV13 and TRBJ2-7, with TRBD1 matching 9 bases. This CDR3 comprises 17 residues. With 3 bases clipped from V and 5 bases from J, the junction kept 14 bases outside the gene matches. The germline gives CDR1 PRHDT, CDR2 FYEKMQ (reference sequence). The CDR3 reads CASSLSAGTGTLHEQYF. The CDR3 region has the DNA TGTGCCAGCAGCTTGAGTGCCGGGACAGGGACGCTTCACGAGCAGTACTTC.

The chain couples TRBV5-4 to TRBJ2-1; 9 nucleotides line up with TRBD2. Germline CDR1 is SGHNT and CDR2 is YYREEE (reference sequence). Trimming cost V 4 bases and J 4 bases; bases outside gene matches: 6. The CDR3 totals 15 residues. CDR3 residues: CASSQGLAGYNEQFF. The CDR3 coding sequence is TGTGCCAGCAGCCAGGGACTAGCAGGTTACAATGAGCAGTTCTTC.

This clone was detected once. This sequence joins TRBV11-3 and TRBJ2-3; TRBD2 matches 10 bases. Trimming removed 2 bases from V and 5 bases from J; junction bases left unmatched: 10. The CDR3 runs to 17 residues. CDR1 is SGHNT and CDR2 is YENEEA in the germline V gene. CDR3 region: CASSLSPLAGVVDTQYF. The CDR3 region has the DNA TGTGCCAGCAGCTTATCCCCCCTAGCGGGAGTAGTAGATACGCAGTATTTT.

This chain connects TRBV27 to TRBJ2-1, with 9 bases fitting TRBD2. The germline CDR1 and CDR2 sequences are MNHEY and SMNVEV (reference sequence). The CDR3 is 17 amino acids. J was trimmed by 7 bases and V by 1 base; bases with no gene match: 11. The CDR3 is CASSLWPRGSGRNEQFF. The CDR3 coding sequence is TGTGCCAGCAGTTTATGGCCTCGGGGTAGCGGGAGAAATGAGCAGTTCTTC.

This chain connects TRBV13 to TRBJ2-1; D ambiguous. There are 13 residues in the CDR3. The germline gives CDR1 PRHDT, CDR2 FYEKMQ (reference sequence). Trimming stripped 6 bases from V and 0 bases from J, with 6 bases between. The CDR3 coding sequence is TGTGCCAGCAGTCTGGACTCCTACAATGAGCAGTTCTTC. As protein: CASSLDSYNEQFF.

The rearrangement uses TRBV5-1 and TRBJ2-5; 9 bases match TRBD2. The CDR3 consists of 16 residues. The germline V gene encodes CDR1 SGHRS and CDR2 YFSETQ. J lost 2 bases, V lost 1 base, and 6 bases had no gene match. The CDR3 spells CASSLQNSGSQETQYF. The CDR3 bases are TGCGCCAGCAGCTTGCAGAATAGCGGGAGTCAAGAGACCCAGTACTTC.

The chain is built from TRBV7-3 and TRBJ2-3, with D perhaps assigned TRBD1 or TRBD2 (5 bases each). CDR3 size: 16 residues. CDR1 is SGHTA and CDR2 is FQGTGA in the germline V gene. Between the trimmed V and J ends, which lost 5 bases and 2 bases, there was a span of 17 bases. The CDR3: CASSQSRAGATDTQYF. The DNA for the CDR3 is TGTGCCAGCAGCCAATCCCGGGCCGGGGCCACAGATACGCAGTATTTT.

The J gene is TRBJ2-2, the V gene TRBV11-3, with D maybe TRBD1 (5 bases). The CDR3 contains 14 residues. Germline V gene lookup returns CDR1 SGHNT and CDR2 YENEEA. V was clipped by 6 bases and J by 0 bases, with 8 bases between them. CDR3 loop: CASRPQANTGELFF. CDR3 nucleotides: TGTGCCAGCAGACCACAGGCGAACACCGGGGAGCTGTTTTTT.

The genes are TRBV4-1 and TRBJ2-3; 7 bases are a match to TRBD2. J was trimmed by 1 base and V by 0 bases; bases with no gene match: 7. This CDR3 is 17 amino acids long. CDR1 MGHRA and CDR2 YSYEKL come from the germline V gene. The CDR3 sequence is CASSQDREAGGTDTQYF. The CDR3, as DNA: TGCGCCAGCAGCCAAGATCGTGAGGCGGGGGGCACAGATACGCAGTATTTT.

The chain recombines TRBV6-5 with TRBJ2-7, with unresolved D. Germline V gives CDR1 MNHEY, CDR2 SVGAGI. The CDR3 is 14 residues long. Trimming shortened V by 4 bases and J by 2 bases, and 12 bases separated the two germline ends. The CDR3 nucleotides are TGTGCCAGCAGTTCTCTAGTGAGTGCCTACGAGCAGTACTTC. The encoded protein is CASSSLVSAYEQYF.

The chain has TRBV6-1 and TRBJ1-1, with D uncertain. V gave up 4 bases and J gave up 4 bases, with 10 bases separating them. The CDR3 is made up of 13 amino acids. Germline V gives CDR1 MNHNS, CDR2 SASEGT. The CDR3 reads CASSALSSTEAFF. CDR3 in DNA: TGTGCCAGCAGTGCACTCTCTTCCACTGAAGCTTTCTTT.

Comments on this clone: The same CDR3 arises from other DNA sequences in this sample as well. The V and J genes are TRBV7-2 and TRBJ1-5; unclear D gene. Germline V lookup: CDR1 SGHTA, CDR2 FQGNSA. The CDR3 has 14 amino acids. V was clipped by 1 base and J by 3 bases, with 7 bases between them. The CDR3 loop is CASSLGGINQPQHF. CDR3 DNA sequence: TGTGCCAGCAGCTTAGGGGGTATCAATCAGCCCCAGCATTTT.

The V call is TRBV7-3, the J call TRBJ2-2, with D unclear. V lost 5 bases and J 7 bases, leaving 17 bases between the germline ends. The CDR3 covers 15 residues. Germline-derived CDR1 and CDR2 are SGHTA and FQGTGA. The CDR3 DNA is TGTGCCAGCAGCCCTCAAGGCACCCAGGACGGGGAGCTGTTTTTT. The encoded protein is CASSPQGTQDGELFF.

The chain has TRBV5-6 and TRBJ2-7; D call uncertain. The CDR3 is 13 amino acids. Germline CDR1 is SGHDT and CDR2 is YYEEEE. Trimming shortened V by 0 bases and J by 4 bases, and 8 bases separated the two germline ends. The CDR3 spells CASSLGVRYEQYF. The CDR3 DNA reads as TGTGCCAGCAGCTTGGGGGTGAGATACGAGCAGTACTTC.

V is TRBV7-8 and J is TRBJ1-2, with 9 bases identical to TRBD1. There are 15 residues in the CDR3. Germline V gene lookup returns CDR1 SGHVS and CDR2 FQNEAQ. The V segment lost 3 bases and the J segment 5 bases; nucleotides outside the gene matches: 7. The CDR3, as DNA: TGTGCCAGCAGCTTCGGACAGGGGATTCAGTATGGCTACACCTTC. It encodes CASSFGQGIQYGYTF.

The sample holds one count of this clone. This sequence joins TRBV18 and TRBJ1-3; a possible D gene is TRBD1 (5 bases). This CDR3 contains 13 residues. V was cut by 0 bases and J by 6 bases, with 6 bases left in between. Germline CDR1 is KGHSH and CDR2 is LQKENI. CDR3 protein: CASSPPGENTIYF. The CDR3 coding sequence is TGTGCCAGCTCACCACCAGGGGAAAACACCATATATTTT.

The chain has TRBV5-5 and TRBJ2-7; TRBD1 aligns across 8 bases. Per the germline V gene, CDR1 is SGHKS and CDR2 is YYEKEE (reference sequence). The CDR3 extends over 14 amino acids. The trim removed 5 bases at V and 3 bases at J, leaving 7 bases unmatched. CDR3 in DNA: TGTGCCAGCAGGCCCGGGACAGGCGACTACGAGCAGTACTTC. Translated: CASRPGTGDYEQYF.

The V gene is TRBV5-6, the J gene TRBJ1-5; 8 nucleotides match TRBD1. The CDR3 has 15 residues. V gave up 5 bases and J gave up 0 bases; unmatched junction bases: 4. In germline, CDR1 is SGHDT, CDR2 YYEEEE. CDR3 region: CASRLGQGSNQPQHF. In DNA, the CDR3 is TGTGCCAGCAGACTTGGACAGGGTAGCAATCAGCCCCAGCATTTT.

V usage is TRBV30 and J usage is TRBJ2-1, with unresolved D. Trimming left V 5 bases short and J 4 bases short, with 9 bases between. CDR3 length: 12 residues. Germline V gene sequence: CDR1 GTSNPN, CDR2 SVGIG (reference sequence). In DNA, the CDR3 is TGTGCCTGGGAAGTGGAATACAATGAGCAGTTCTTC. It translates to CAWEVEYNEQFF.

The CDR3 DNA sequence: TGTGCCATCAAGCAGGCCAATACTGGAAACACCATATATTTT. It is translated as CAIKQANTGNTIYF. This chain links TRBV10-3 with TRBJ1-3; D unresolved. Germline V lookup: CDR1 ENHRY, CDR2 SYGVKD. The CDR3 sequence is 14 residues long. V lost 7 bases and J lost 2, with 12 bases in between.

This chain joins TRBV28 and TRBJ2-5; D is uncertain. The CDR3 consists of 12 residues. In germline, CDR1 is MDHEN, CDR2 SYDVKM. V was shortened by 5 bases and J by 5 bases, with 9 bases between the two germline ends. In nucleotides, the CDR3 is TGTGCCAGCAGTCCACCTCGGGAGACCCAGTACTTC. Residues: CASSPPRETQYF.

This rearrangement joins TRBV5-1 to TRBJ2-5; D is undetermined. The CDR3 runs to 15 residues. In germline, CDR1 is SGHRS, CDR2 YFSETQ. V was clipped by 1 base and J by 7 bases, with 17 bases between them. The CDR3, as DNA: TGCGCCAGCAGCTTGCGGACGTCCGACCCGGTGACCCAGTACTTC. Residues: CASSLRTSDPVTQYF.

The table lists this clone with a count of one. The rearrangement uses TRBV9 and TRBJ1-2; no clear D. CDR3 length: 16 amino acids. Germline V lookup: CDR1 SGDLS, CDR2 YYNGEE. The V end was cut by 0 bases, the J end by 8 bases, with 20 bases between. The DNA of the CDR3 is TGTGCCAGCAGCGTAGAAACCTCCGCGACCGTTGGCGGCTACACCTTC. Translating gives CASSVETSATVGGYTF.

The genes are TRBV19 and TRBJ2-1; a weak D match, TRBD2 (6 bases). Germline loops: CDR1 LNHDA, CDR2 SQIVND (reference sequence). V was shortened by 6 bases and J by 5 bases, with 11 bases between the two germline ends. The CDR3 has 13 amino acids. The CDR3 DNA reads as TGTGCCAGTAGGGCGGGACCTCACAATGAGCAGTTCTTC. Its protein product is CASRAGPHNEQFF.

The chain links TRBV7-8 to TRBJ2-3; D uncertain. There are 14 residues in the CDR3. The ends were cut back, 2 bases at V and 2 bases at J, with 8 bases in the middle. Germline assignment: CDR1 SGHVS and CDR2 FQNEAQ. The CDR3 sequence: CASSLSSTTDTQYF. Written as DNA, the CDR3 is TGTGCCAGCAGCTTATCCTCAACCACAGATACGCAGTATTTT.

The chain uses TRBV11-3 and TRBJ2-7; 8 bases agree with TRBD1. V gave up 8 bases and J gave up 0 bases; unmatched junction bases: 6. Germline values: CDR1 SGHNT, CDR2 YENEEA. This CDR3 has 14 residues. CDR3 nucleotide sequence: TGTGCCAGCCAAACAGGGGGGAGCTCCTACGAGCAGTACTTC. As protein: CASQTGGSSYEQYF.

J is TRBJ2-5 and V is TRBV5-1; D unresolved. The germline V gene encodes CDR1 SGHRS and CDR2 YFSETQ. The germline V and J ends were trimmed by 2 bases and 5 bases, with 10 bases remaining between them. This CDR3 has 13 residues. The CDR3 loop reads CASSFGSKETQYF. Written as DNA, the CDR3 is TGCGCCAGCAGCTTTGGGTCAAAGGAGACCCAGTACTTC.

The chain recombines TRBV29-1 with TRBJ2-7; 13 bases match TRBD2. Losses at the gene ends were 6 bases for V and 3 bases for J; bases not matched to a gene: 11. Germline V gene sequence: CDR1 SQVTM, CDR2 ANQGSEA. The CDR3 spans 16 residues. The CDR3 DNA follows: TGCAGCGTCACGACTAGCGGGAGGAAGTCTGGCTACGAGCAGTACTTC. As protein: CSVTTSGRKSGYEQYF.

About this clone: The identical CDR3 is also encoded by other nucleotide sequences in the sample. The chain combines TRBV6-1 with TRBJ1-5, with no clear D. Trimming pared 4 bases from V and 2 bases from J, leaving 0 bases between. The CDR3 runs to 11 residues. Germline CDR1 MNHNS, CDR2 SASEGT. The chain's CDR3 is CASSGNQPQHF. CDR3 coding DNA: TGTGCCAGCAGTGGCAATCAGCCCCAGCATTTT.